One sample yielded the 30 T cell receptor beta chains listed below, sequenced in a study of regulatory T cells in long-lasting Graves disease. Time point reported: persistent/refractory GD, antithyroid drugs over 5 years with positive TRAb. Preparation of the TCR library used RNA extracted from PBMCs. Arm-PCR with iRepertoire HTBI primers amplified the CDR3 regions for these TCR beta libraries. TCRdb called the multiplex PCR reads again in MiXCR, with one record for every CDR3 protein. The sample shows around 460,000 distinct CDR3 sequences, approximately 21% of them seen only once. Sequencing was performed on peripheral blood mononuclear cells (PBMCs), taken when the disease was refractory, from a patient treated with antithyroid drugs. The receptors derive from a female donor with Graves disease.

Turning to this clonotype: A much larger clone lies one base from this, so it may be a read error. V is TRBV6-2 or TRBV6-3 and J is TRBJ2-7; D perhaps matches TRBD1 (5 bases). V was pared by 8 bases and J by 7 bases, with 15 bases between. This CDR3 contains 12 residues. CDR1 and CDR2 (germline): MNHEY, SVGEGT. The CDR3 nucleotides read TGTGCCAGCGGGGCATACGTACGAGAGCAGTACTTC. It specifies CASGAYVREQYF.

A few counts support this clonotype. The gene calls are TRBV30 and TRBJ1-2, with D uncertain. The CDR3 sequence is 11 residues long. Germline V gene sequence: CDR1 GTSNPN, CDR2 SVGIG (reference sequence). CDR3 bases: TGTGCGGCGTGGGTAGACTATGGCTACACCTTC. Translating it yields CAAWVDYGYTF.

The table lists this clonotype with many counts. The CDR3 is CAIAGEVSQPQHF. The CDR3 DNA reads TGTGCCATCGCTGGCGAGGTGAGTCAGCCCCAGCATTTT. The chain has TRBV10-3 and TRBJ1-5; D remains ambiguous. The CDR3 contains 13 residues. Germline V gives CDR1 ENHRY, CDR2 SYGVKD. V was trimmed by 8 bases and J by 6 bases, leaving 14 bases between them.

The CDR3, as DNA: TGTGCCTGGGACGGGGGATACGAGCAGTACTTC. This codes for CAWDGGYEQYF. The gene calls are TRBV30 and TRBJ2-7, with TRBD2 as a possible D gene (6 bases). Trimming took off 5 bases at V and 4 bases at J, with 9 bases between the two ends. Germline V lookup: CDR1 GTSNPN, CDR2 SVGIG (reference sequence). The CDR3 extends over 11 amino acids.

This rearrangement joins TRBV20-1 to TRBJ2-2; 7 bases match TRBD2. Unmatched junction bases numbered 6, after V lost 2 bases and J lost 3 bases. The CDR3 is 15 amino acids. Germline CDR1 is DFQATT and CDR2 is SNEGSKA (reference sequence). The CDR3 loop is CSARRGLADTGELFF. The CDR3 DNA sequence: TGCAGTGCTAGAAGGGGTCTAGCGGACACCGGGGAGCTGTTTTTT.

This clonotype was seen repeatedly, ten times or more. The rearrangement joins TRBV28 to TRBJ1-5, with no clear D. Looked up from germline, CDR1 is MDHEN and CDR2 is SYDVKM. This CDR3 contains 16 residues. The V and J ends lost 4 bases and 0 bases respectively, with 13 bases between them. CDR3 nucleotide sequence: TGTGCCAGCAGTTCCCCTCAGGAATATAGCAATCAGCCCCAGCATTTT. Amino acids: CASSSPQEYSNQPQHF.

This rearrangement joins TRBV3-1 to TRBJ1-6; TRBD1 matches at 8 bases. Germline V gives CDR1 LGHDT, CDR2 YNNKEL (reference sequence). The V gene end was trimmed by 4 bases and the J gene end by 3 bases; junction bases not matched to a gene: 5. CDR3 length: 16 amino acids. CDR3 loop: CASSLTDRDYNSPLHF. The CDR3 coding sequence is TGTGCCAGCAGCCTTACGGACAGGGACTATAATTCACCCCTCCACTTT.

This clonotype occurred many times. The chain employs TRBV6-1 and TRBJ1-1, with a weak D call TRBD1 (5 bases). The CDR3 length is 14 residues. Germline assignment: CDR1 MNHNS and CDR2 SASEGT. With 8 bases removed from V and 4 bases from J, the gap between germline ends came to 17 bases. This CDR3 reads CASQSLRVSTEAFF. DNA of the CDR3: TGTGCCAGCCAATCCCTCAGGGTTAGCACTGAAGCTTTCTTT.

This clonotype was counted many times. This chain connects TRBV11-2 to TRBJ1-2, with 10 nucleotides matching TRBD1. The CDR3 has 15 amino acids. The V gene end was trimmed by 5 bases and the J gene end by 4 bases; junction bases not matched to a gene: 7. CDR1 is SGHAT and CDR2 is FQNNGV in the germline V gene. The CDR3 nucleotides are TGTGCCAGCAGCGCGACAGGGGGCGTCGTCTATGGCTACACCTTC. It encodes CASSATGGVVYGYTF.

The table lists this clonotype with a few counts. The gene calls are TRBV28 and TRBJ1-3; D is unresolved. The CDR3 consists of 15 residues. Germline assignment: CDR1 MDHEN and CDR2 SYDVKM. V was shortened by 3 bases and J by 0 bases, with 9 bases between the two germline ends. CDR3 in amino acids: CASSFTWSSGNTIYF. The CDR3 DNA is TGTGCCAGCAGTTTCACATGGAGCTCTGGAAACACCATATATTTT.

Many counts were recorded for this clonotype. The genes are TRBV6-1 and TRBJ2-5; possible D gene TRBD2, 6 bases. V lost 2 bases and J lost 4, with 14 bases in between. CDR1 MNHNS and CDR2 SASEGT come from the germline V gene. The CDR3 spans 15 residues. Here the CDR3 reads CASSETPRRGETQYF. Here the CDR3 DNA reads TGTGCCAGCAGTGAAACCCCGAGGAGGGGAGAGACCCAGTACTTC.

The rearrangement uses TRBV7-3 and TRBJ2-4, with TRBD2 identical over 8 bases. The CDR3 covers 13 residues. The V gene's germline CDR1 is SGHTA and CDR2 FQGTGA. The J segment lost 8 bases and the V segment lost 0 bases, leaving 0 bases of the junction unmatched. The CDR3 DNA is TGTGCCAGCAGCTTAACCGGGGGGGACATTCAGTACTTC. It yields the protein CASSLTGGDIQYF.

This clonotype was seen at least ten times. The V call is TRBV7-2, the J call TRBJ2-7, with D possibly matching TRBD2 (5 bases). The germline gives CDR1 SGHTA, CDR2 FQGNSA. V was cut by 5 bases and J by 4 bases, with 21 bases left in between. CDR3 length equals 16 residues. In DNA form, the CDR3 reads TGTGCCAGCAGCCCCAACGATATCGGGGATGGGTACGAGCAGTACTTC. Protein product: CASSPNDIGDGYEQYF.

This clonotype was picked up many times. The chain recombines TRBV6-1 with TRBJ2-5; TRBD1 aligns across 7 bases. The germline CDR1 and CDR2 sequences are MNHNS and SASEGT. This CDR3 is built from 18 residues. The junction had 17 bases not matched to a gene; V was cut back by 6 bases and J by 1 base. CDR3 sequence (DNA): TGTGCCAGCAGCCACAATCCTTTAGACCGGGACAGCCAAGAGACCCAGTACTTC. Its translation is CASSHNPLDRDSQETQYF.

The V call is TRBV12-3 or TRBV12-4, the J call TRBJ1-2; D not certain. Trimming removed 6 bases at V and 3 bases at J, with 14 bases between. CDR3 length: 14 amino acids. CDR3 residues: CASSPVQYYYGYTF. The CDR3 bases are TGTGCCAGCAGCCCAGTTCAGTATTACTATGGCTACACCTTC.

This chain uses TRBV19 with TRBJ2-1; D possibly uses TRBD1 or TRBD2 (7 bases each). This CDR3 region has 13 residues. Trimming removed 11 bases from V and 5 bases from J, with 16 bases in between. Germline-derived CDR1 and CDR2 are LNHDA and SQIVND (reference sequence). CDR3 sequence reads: CAAGQGGDNEQFF. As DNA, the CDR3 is TGTGCCGCGGGGCAGGGGGGGGACAATGAGCAGTTCTTC.

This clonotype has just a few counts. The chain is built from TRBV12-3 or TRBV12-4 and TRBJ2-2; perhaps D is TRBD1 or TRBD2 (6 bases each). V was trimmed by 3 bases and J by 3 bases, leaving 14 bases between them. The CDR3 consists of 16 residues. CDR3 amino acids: CASSLRGAVYTGELFF. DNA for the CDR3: TGTGCCAGCAGTTTGAGGGGGGCGGTCTACACCGGGGAGCTGTTTTTT.

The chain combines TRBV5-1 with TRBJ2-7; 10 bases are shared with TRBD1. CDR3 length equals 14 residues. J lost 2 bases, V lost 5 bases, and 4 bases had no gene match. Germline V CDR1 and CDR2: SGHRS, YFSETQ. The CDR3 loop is CASRRTGGTYEQYF. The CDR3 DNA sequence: TGCGCCAGCAGGAGGACAGGGGGAACCTACGAGCAGTACTTC.

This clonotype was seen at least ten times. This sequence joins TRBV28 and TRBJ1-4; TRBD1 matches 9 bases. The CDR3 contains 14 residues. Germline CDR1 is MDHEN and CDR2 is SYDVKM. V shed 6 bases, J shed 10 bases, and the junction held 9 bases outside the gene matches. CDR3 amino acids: CASRAGTGYGKLFF. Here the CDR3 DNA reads TGTGCCAGCAGGGCCGGGACAGGGTACGGAAAACTGTTTTTT. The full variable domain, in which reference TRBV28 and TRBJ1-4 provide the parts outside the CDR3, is DVKVTQSSRYLVKRTGEKVFLECVQDMDHENMFWYRQDPGLGLRLIYFSYDVKMKEKGDIPEGYSVSREKKERFSLILESASTNQTSMYLCASRAGTGYGKLFFGSGTQLSVL.

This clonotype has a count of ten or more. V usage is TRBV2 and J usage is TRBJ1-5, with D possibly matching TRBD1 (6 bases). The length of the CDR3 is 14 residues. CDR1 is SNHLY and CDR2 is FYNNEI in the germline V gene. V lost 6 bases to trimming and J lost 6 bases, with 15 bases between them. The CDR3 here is CASSDAGAGQPQHF. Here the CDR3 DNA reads TGTGCCAGCAGCGATGCAGGGGCTGGTCAGCCCCAGCATTTT.

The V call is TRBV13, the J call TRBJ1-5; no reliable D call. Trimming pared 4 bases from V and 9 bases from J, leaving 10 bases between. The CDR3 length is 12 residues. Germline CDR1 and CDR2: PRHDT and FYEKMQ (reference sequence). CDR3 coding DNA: TGTGCCAGCAGCTCCAACTCTGGGCCCCAGCATTTT. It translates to CASSSNSGPQHF. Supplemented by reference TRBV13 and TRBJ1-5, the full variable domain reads AAGVIQSPRHLIKEKRETATLKCYPIPRHDTVYWYQQGPGQDPQFLISFYEKMQSDKGSIPDRFSAQQFSDYHSELNMSSLELGDSALYFCASSSNSGPQHFGDGTRLSIL.

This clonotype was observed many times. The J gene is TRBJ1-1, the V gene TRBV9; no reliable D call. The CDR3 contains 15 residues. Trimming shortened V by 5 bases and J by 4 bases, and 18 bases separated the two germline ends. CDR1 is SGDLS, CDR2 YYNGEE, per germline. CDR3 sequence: CASSRTGSVGTEAFF. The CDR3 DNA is TGTGCCAGCAGTCGGACGGGTTCGGTGGGCACTGAAGCTTTCTTT.

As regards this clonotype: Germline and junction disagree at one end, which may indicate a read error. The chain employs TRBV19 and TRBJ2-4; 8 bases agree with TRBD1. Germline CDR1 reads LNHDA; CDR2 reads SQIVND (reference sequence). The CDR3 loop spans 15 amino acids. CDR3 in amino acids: CASSIGAGGRNIQHF. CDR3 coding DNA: TGTGCCAGTAGTATAGGTGCAGGGGGCAGAAACATTCAGCACTTC.

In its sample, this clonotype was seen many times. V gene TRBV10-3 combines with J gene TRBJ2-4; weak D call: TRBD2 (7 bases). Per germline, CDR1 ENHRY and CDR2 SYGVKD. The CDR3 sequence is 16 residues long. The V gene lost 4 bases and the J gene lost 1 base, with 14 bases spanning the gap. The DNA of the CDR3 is TGTGCCATCAGTGCCCAGGGGCGGGGGGCCAAAAACATTCAGTACTTC. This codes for CAISAQGRGAKNIQYF.

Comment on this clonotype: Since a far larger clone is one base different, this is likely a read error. The CDR3 protein is CASSYSPRMNTEAFF. In DNA, the CDR3 is TGTGCCAGCAGTTACTCACCGAGGATGAACACTGAAGCTTTCTTT. The genes are TRBV6-2 or TRBV6-3 and TRBJ1-1, with D unclear. V was pared by 0 bases and J by 0 bases, with 8 bases between. CDR1 is MNHEY and CDR2 is SVGEGT in the germline V gene. The CDR3 has 15 residues.

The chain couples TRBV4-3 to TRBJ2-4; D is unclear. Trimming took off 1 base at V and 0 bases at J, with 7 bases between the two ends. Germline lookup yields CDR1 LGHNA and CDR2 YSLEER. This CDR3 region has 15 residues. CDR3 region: CASSQAALAKNIQYF. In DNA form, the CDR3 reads TGCGCCAGCAGCCAAGCGGCCCTAGCCAAAAACATTCAGTACTTC.

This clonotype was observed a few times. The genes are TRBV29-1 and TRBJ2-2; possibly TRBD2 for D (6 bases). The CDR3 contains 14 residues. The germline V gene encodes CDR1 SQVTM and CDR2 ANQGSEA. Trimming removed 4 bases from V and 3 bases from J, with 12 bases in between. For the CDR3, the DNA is TGCAGCGTTGTTTTTCGGGACTACACCGGGGAGCTGTTTTTT. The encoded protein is CSVVFRDYTGELFF.

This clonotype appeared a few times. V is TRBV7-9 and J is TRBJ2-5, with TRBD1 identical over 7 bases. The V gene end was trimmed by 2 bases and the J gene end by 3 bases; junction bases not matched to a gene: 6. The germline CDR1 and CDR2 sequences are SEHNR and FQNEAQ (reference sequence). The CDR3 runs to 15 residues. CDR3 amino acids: CASSLIIGTEETQYF. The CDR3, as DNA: TGTGCCAGCAGCTTAATTATCGGGACAGAAGAGACCCAGTACTTC.

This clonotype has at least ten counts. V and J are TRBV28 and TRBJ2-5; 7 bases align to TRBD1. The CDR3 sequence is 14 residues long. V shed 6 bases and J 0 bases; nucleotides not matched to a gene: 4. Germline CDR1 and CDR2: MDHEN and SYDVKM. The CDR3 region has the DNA TGTGCCAGCAGCAAACAGGGGAACCAAGAGACCCAGTACTTC. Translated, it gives CASSKQGNQETQYF.

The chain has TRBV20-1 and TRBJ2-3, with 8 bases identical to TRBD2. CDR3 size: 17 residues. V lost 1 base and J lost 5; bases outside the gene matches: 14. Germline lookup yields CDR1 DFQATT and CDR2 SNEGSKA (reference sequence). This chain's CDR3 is CSARGFTSGDGIDTQYF. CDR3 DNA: TGCAGTGCTAGAGGGTTTACTAGCGGAGATGGGATAGATACGCAGTATTTT.